Listed here are 28 T cell receptor beta chains from one sample, sequenced in a study of blood T cells in healthy people across ages. The use of a sample-barcoded 5' primer and a J-beta primer mix characterized a second PCR of about 6 to 11 cycles. TCRdb called the 5' RACE reads again in MiXCR, with one record for every CDR3 protein. This table has 700,000 to 900,000 distinct CDR3 sequences, about 53% appearing once. The specimen sequenced was blood. All receptors come from a man older than 75 in good health.

V is TRBV7-2 and J is TRBJ2-5; TRBD2 might be the D (6 bases). The CDR3 totals 15 residues. Deletions cut 3 bases from V and 1 base from J, with 12 bases between. Germline-derived CDR1 and CDR2 are SGHTA and FQGNSA. CDR3 DNA: TGTGCCAGCAGCTTCGGCGGGGTTTTCCAAGAGACCCAGTACTTC. Translating it yields CASSFGGVFQETQYF.

The V call is TRBV12-3 or TRBV12-4, the J call TRBJ1-3; D gene unclear. The CDR3 has 15 amino acids. With 3 bases removed from V and 0 bases from J, the gap between germline ends came to 9 bases. CDR3 in amino acids: CASSFAAASGNTIYF. CDR3 nucleotides: TGTGCCAGCAGTTTCGCCGCTGCCTCTGGAAACACCATATATTTT.

This clonotype has a handful of counts. The J gene is TRBJ1-6, the V gene TRBV3-1; the D is unclear. The germline V and J ends were trimmed by 3 bases and 8 bases, with 11 bases remaining between them. This CDR3 region has 14 residues. Germline V gene lookup returns CDR1 LGHDT and CDR2 YNNKEL (reference sequence). The CDR3 nucleotides are TGTGCCAGCAGCCAGTGGGCAGTGGATTCACCCCTCCACTTT. It encodes CASSQWAVDSPLHF.

This chain links TRBV7-9 with TRBJ2-5; perhaps TRBD1 as D (7 bases). The ends were cut back, 5 bases at V and 9 bases at J, with 19 bases in the middle. The V gene's germline CDR1 is SEHNR and CDR2 FQNEAQ (reference sequence). This CDR3 comprises 14 residues. The CDR3 nucleotides read TGTGCCAGCAGCCTCGGGACTGAGCAGGGGGCCCAGTACTTC. Protein product: CASSLGTEQGAQYF.

The rearrangement links TRBV6-1 to TRBJ1-2; TRBD1 matches 9 bases. V lost 5 bases, J lost 4 bases, and 8 bases stayed unmatched. This CDR3 is built from 15 residues. Germline V CDR1 and CDR2: MNHNS, SASEGT. CDR3: CASSIDRGKSYGYTF. CDR3 DNA: TGTGCCAGCAGTATCGACAGGGGGAAAAGCTATGGCTACACCTTC.

This clonotype was found a few times. The rearrangement uses TRBV29-1 and TRBJ1-4; 8 positions match TRBD1. In germline, CDR1 is SQVTM, CDR2 ANQGSEA. The CDR3 runs to 12 residues. V lost 7 bases to trimming and J lost 8 bases; unmatched junction nucleotides: 6. The CDR3 region has the DNA TGCAGCGCCGGGACAGGATGGGAAAAACTGTTTTTT. The encoded protein is CSAGTGWEKLFF.

This rearrangement joins TRBV30 to TRBJ1-2; 7 bases match TRBD1. Germline values: CDR1 GTSNPN, CDR2 SVGIG (reference sequence). V trimming: 2 bases; J trimming: 3 bases; junction bases outside the gene matches: 15. The CDR3 sequence is 17 residues long. CDR3 protein: CAWSKGGLEDLYYGYTF. Written as DNA, the CDR3 is TGTGCCTGGAGTAAAGGGGGCCTAGAGGACCTTTACTATGGCTACACCTTC.

The sample holds one count of this clonotype. The gene calls are TRBV27 and TRBJ2-3; possible D gene TRBD1, 6 bases. In germline, CDR1 is MNHEY, CDR2 SMNVEV (reference sequence). The ends were cut back, 3 bases at V and 1 base at J, with 14 bases in the middle. This CDR3 region has 16 residues. CDR3: CASSFYQGHGTDTQYF. CDR3 in DNA: TGTGCCAGCAGTTTTTATCAGGGGCACGGCACAGATACGCAGTATTTT.

This clonotype was seen a few times. The V gene is TRBV7-9, the J gene TRBJ2-3; no definite D call. The CDR3 runs to 14 residues. V lost 5 bases to trimming and J lost 2 bases, with 11 bases between them. Looked up from germline, CDR1 is SEHNR and CDR2 is FQNEAQ (reference sequence). Written as DNA, the CDR3 is TGTGCCAGCAGCCTCGGGTCCAACACAGATACGCAGTATTTT. As protein: CASSLGSNTDTQYF. The complete variable domain, with remaining parts taken from reference TRBV7-9 and TRBJ2-3, reads DTGVSQNPRHKITKRGQNVTFRCDPISEHNRLYWYRQTLGQGPEFLTYFQNEAQLEKSRLLSDRFSAERPKGSFSTLEIQRTEQGDSAMYLCASSLGSNTDTQYFGPGTRLTVL.

V usage is TRBV5-1 and J usage is TRBJ2-6, with D perhaps TRBD2 (5 bases). This CDR3 spans 15 amino acids. Germline V gene data show CDR1 as SGHRS and CDR2 as YFSETQ. Trimming shortened V by 4 bases and J by 9 bases, and 17 bases separated the two germline ends. CDR3 residues: CASSRTGSSDNVLTF. DNA for the CDR3: TGCGCCAGCAGCAGAACGGGGTCCTCAGACAACGTCCTGACTTTC.

The chain uses TRBV27 and TRBJ2-1, with D perhaps TRBD2 (5 bases). Germline lookup yields CDR1 MNHEY and CDR2 SMNVEV (reference sequence). The CDR3 sequence is 16 residues long. Trimming took 6 bases from V and 3 from J, leaving 18 bases between them. The CDR3 DNA sequence: TGTGCCAGCAGCCTTCAAGCCGGGGTTGGCTACAATGAGCAGTTCTTC. This translates into CASSLQAGVGYNEQFF.

The rearrangement links TRBV24-1 to TRBJ2-1; 16 positions match TRBD2. V shed 4 bases, J shed 7 bases, and the junction held 12 bases outside the gene matches. Germline values: CDR1 KGHDR, CDR2 SFDVKD. The CDR3 runs to 19 residues. Here the CDR3 DNA reads TGTGCCACCAGTGACCCGGGACTAGCGGGAGGGCCTAACATAAATGAGCAGTTCTTC. It is translated as CATSDPGLAGGPNINEQFF.

In its sample, this clonotype was seen many times. The chain uses TRBV6-1 and TRBJ2-1; D is possibly TRBD1 (7 bases). Germline V gene data show CDR1 as MNHNS and CDR2 as SASEGT. The CDR3 covers 16 residues. The V gene lost 10 bases and the J gene lost 0 bases, with 19 bases spanning the gap. The chain's CDR3 is CATRGQGGSSYNEQFF. In nucleotides, the CDR3 is TGTGCCACCCGGGGGCAGGGGGGCAGCTCCTACAATGAGCAGTTCTTC.

In this sample, this clonotype turned up a few times. The chain couples TRBV27 to TRBJ2-1; 7 bases line up with TRBD2. The germline V gene encodes CDR1 MNHEY and CDR2 SMNVEV (reference sequence). V was clipped by 4 bases and J by 9 bases; unmatched bases: 12. This CDR3 contains 15 residues. The CDR3 spells CASSSGGSYSSEQFF. CDR3 coding DNA: TGTGCCAGCAGTTCGGGCGGGAGCTATTCAAGTGAGCAGTTCTTC.

The rearrangement uses TRBV20-1 and TRBJ2-2; 10 bases map to TRBD1. Germline CDR1 and CDR2: DFQATT and SNEGSKA (reference sequence). V shed 6 bases and J 4 bases; nucleotides not matched to a gene: 11. The CDR3 totals 16 residues. CDR3 residues: CSARATRDRGTGELFF. CDR3 nucleotides: TGCAGTGCCCGGGCGACCCGGGACAGGGGCACCGGGGAGCTGTTTTTT.

This chain uses TRBV20-1 with TRBJ1-5; D gene ambiguous. Germline-derived CDR1 and CDR2 are DFQATT and SNEGSKA (reference sequence). This CDR3 has 14 amino acids. Trimming pared 0 bases from V and 3 bases from J, leaving 9 bases between. The CDR3 nucleotides are TGCAGTGCTAGAGATTTCGGATTCAATCAGCCCCAGCATTTT. Translating it yields CSARDFGFNQPQHF.

The V call is TRBV29-1, the J call TRBJ2-1; D not resolved. Trimming took off 8 bases at V and 6 bases at J, with 14 bases between the two ends. This CDR3 comprises 12 residues. Germline V gene data show CDR1 as SQVTM and CDR2 as ANQGSEA. In nucleotides, the CDR3 is TGCAGCTTCACACCCAATGGCAATGAGCAGTTCTTC. It yields the protein CSFTPNGNEQFF.

This clonotype was picked up a small number of times. The chain couples TRBV25-1 to TRBJ2-1, with D perhaps being TRBD1 or TRBD2 (5 bases each). The CDR3 spans 15 residues. CDR1 and CDR2 (germline): MGHDK, SYGVNS. Trimming removed 7 bases from V and 4 bases from J, with 17 bases in between. CDR3 protein: CASKSEGRPYNEQFF. The CDR3, as DNA: TGTGCCAGCAAATCTGAGGGACGGCCGTACAATGAGCAGTTCTTC.

This clonotype turned up a few times. V gene TRBV5-1 combines with J gene TRBJ2-5; 9 bases map to TRBD1. The J call may be faulty, since TRBJ2-7 better matches the DNA end. The CDR3 is 15 amino acids. The germline gives CDR1 SGHRS, CDR2 YFSETQ. CDR3 protein: CASSGPGQGHYEQYF. CDR3 sequence (DNA): TGCGCCAGCAGCGGACCGGGACAGGGACACTACGAGCAGTACTTC.

The CDR3 DNA reads as TGCGCCCCTAATCTCCGGGGCCACTACGAGCAGTACTTC. This sequence encodes CAPNLRGHYEQYF. V is TRBV10-1 and J is TRBJ2-4, with D perhaps being TRBD1 or TRBD2 (5 bases each). The DNA end is a closer match to TRBJ2-7, so the J assignment may be wrong. Germline values: CDR1 WNHNN, CDR2 SYGVQD (reference sequence). The CDR3 consists of 13 residues.

This clonotype was counted once. The chain uses TRBV7-6 and TRBJ1-2; TRBD1 is a possible D gene (6 bases). CDR1 is SGHVS and CDR2 is FNYEAQ in the germline V gene. Trimming took off 5 bases at V and 4 bases at J, with 17 bases between the two ends. This CDR3 spans 15 amino acids. In DNA form, the CDR3 reads TGTGCCAGCAGCCCGGGACAACAGCTTAGCTATGGCTACACCTTC. It yields the protein CASSPGQQLSYGYTF.

V is TRBV10-3 and J is TRBJ2-3, with D hard to call. The CDR3 totals 13 residues. Germline lookup yields CDR1 ENHRY and CDR2 SYGVKD. Trimming left V 11 bases short and J 1 base short, with 13 bases between. The CDR3 bases are TGTGCCTCAAAGCGAGCAGGCACAGATACGCAGTATTTT. This gives the protein CASKRAGTDTQYF.

The gene calls are TRBV7-9 and TRBJ1-2; D is unresolved. The CDR3 extends over 13 amino acids. The V gene's germline CDR1 is SEHNR and CDR2 FQNEAQ (reference sequence). V lost 6 bases to trimming and J lost 3 bases, with 11 bases between them. Written as DNA, the CDR3 is TGTGCCAGCAGTCGACTGGTCGACTATGGCTACACCTTC. Translation: CASSRLVDYGYTF.

J is TRBJ2-1 and V is TRBV5-1, with 7 nucleotides matching TRBD1. Germline trimming cut 6 bases from V and 1 base from J; bases unmatched to any gene: 1. Per the germline V gene, CDR1 is SGHRS and CDR2 is YFSETQ. The CDR3 totals 13 residues. This CDR3 is CASKQGSYNEQFF. In DNA form, the CDR3 reads TGCGCCAGCAAACAGGGGTCCTACAATGAGCAGTTCTTC.

This clonotype has a handful of counts. The CDR3 loop is CASSYAGQGIYEQYF. The CDR3 coding sequence is TGTGCCAGCAGTTACGCCGGACAGGGGATTTACGAGCAGTACTTC. V usage is TRBV6-5 and J usage is TRBJ2-7, with 9 bases identical to TRBD1. The CDR3 is 15 residues long. The junction had 6 bases not matched to a gene; V was cut back by 2 bases and J by 4 bases. The germline CDR1 and CDR2 sequences are MNHEY and SVGAGI.

A note on this clonotype: At one end, the junction sequence differs from germline, possibly due to a read error. The chain joins TRBV6-2 or TRBV6-3 to TRBJ2-7; D unresolved. This CDR3 is 14 amino acids long. Germline V gene data show CDR1 as MNHEY and CDR2 as SVGEGT. Here the CDR3 DNA reads TGTGCCAGCAGTTACACCGGGTTCTCCCACGAGCAGTACTTC. As protein: CASSYTGFSHEQYF.

The genes are TRBV29-1 and TRBJ2-7; D is perhaps TRBD1 or TRBD2 (5 bases each). The CDR3 consists of 13 residues. V was pared by 4 bases and J by 2 bases, with 12 bases between. Germline V gives CDR1 SQVTM, CDR2 ANQGSEA. The CDR3, as DNA: TGCAGCGTTGGTTTTGGGGGAACCTACGAGCAGTACTTC. It translates to CSVGFGGTYEQYF.

This clonotype was seen at least ten times. This chain uses TRBV28 with TRBJ2-3; no clear D gene. V lost 0 bases, J lost 3 bases, and 13 bases lay in between. The CDR3 is 16 amino acids. The germline V gene has CDR1 MDHEN and CDR2 SYDVKM. In DNA form, the CDR3 reads TGTGCCAGCAGTTTATGGTTAGCCAAGGAGACAGATACGCAGTATTTT. This encodes CASSLWLAKETDTQYF.